The clone carrying this T cell receptor (beta chain) was seen just once. Its cognate antigen is unknown. The source of the sample is a study of OX40 agonist ivuxolimab in advanced cancers. Study background: A diagnosis of hepatocellular carcinoma, melanoma, renal cell or head and neck cancer was present in dose-escalation patients. Three dose-escalation patients had partial responses: one with hepatocellular carcinoma and two with cutaneous melanoma. Whole-study results and caveats: Clonal expansion by week 6 occurred in CD4+ and CD8+ blood T cells (at 0.1 to 3.0 mg/kg). Clonal expansion in partial responders at 0.1-3.0 mg/kg ranked among the lowest.

Germline V gene data show CDR1 as MNHEY and CDR2 as SVGAGI. This CDR3 is 15 amino acids long. V was pared by 6 bases and J by 2 bases, with 3 bases of the junction left unmatched. Profiling relied on immunoSEQ multiplex PCR, and the TCRdb table lists in-frame clones only, not all of them. This sample yields roughly 66,000 clones, of which roughly four fifths are seen a single time; 2.5% belongs to the top ten. The V gene is TRBV6-5, the J gene TRBJ2-3; TRBD2 matches 12 bases. The starting material was CD4+ or CD8+ T cells sorted from blood, obtained in a trial of the OX40 agonist ivuxolimab. The TCR sequence derives from an adult with an advanced solid tumor such as melanoma, head and neck, liver or kidney cancer. The CDR3 is CASRRTSGITDTQYF. CDR3 sequence (DNA): TGTGCCAGCAGACGGACTAGCGGGATCACAGATACGCAGTATTTT.